These T cell receptor beta chains were read from a single sample in a study of blood T cell repertoires in COVID-19. The protocol was immunoSEQ multiplex PCR, while the TCRdb copy is restricted to in-frame clones and leaves out a portion. Of about 47,000 clones in the sample, roughly 80% are singletons; the top ten hold 2.5%. What was sequenced was peripheral blood. Every receptor here comes from a man aged 50 to 59 with acute or convalescent COVID-19. CDR3s leave out the opening cysteine and the closing phenylalanine or tryptophan. A D gene is named only where the DNA matches it firmly. Rows give clone size only sometimes, using once, few, many, or a class for an expanded clone.

J gene,V gene,clone size,D gene,CDR3 protein
TRBJ1-2,TRBV19,-,-,ASGQNYGYT
TRBJ1-1,TRBV2,-,-,ASSELIEQEAF
TRBJ1-5,TRBV6-1,-,TRBD1,ASSESPGQINQPQH
TRBJ2-3,TRBV4-1,-,-,ASSQDKPSTDTQY
TRBJ2-1,TRBV7-2,-,TRBD2,ASSHPTSGSPYNEQF
TRBJ2-7,TRBV4-1,-,-,ASSQVRGASEQY
TRBJ1-6,TRBV7-8,-,TRBD1,ASSPGGSNSPLH
TRBJ2-1,TRBV5-1,-,-,ASSPDYETYNEQF
TRBJ1-1,TRBV19,-,-,ASRRGNEAF
TRBJ1-3,TRBV2,-,-,ASSEIGTTGNTIY
TRBJ2-7,TRBV6-5,-,-,ASGYQNYEQY
TRBJ2-1,TRBV14,-,-,ASSQARELRIHEQF
TRBJ2-5,TRBV28,once,-,ASSENNQETQY
TRBJ2-5,TRBV19,-,TRBD1,ASSGGQGAWETQY
TRBJ2-3,TRBV27,-,-,ASSTGTDTQY
TRBJ2-1,TRBV5-4,-,TRBD2,ASSLSRGGADEQF
TRBJ1-5,TRBV23-1,-,-,ASKRGSGNQPQH
TRBJ2-7,TRBV6-2/TRBV6-3,-,-,ASSAGARTKTHEQY
TRBJ1-2,TRBV15,-,-,ATSRGDTLDYGYT
TRBJ2-7,TRBV7-9,-,-,ASSLLNLRQPSYEQY
TRBJ2-7,TRBV9,-,-,ASSPTAQTSYEQY
TRBJ2-3,TRBV5-5,-,TRBD2,ASSLREGRPDTQY
TRBJ1-1,TRBV5-4,-,TRBD1,ASSLQGVNTEAF
TRBJ2-1,TRBV5-1,-,TRBD2,ASSLSSGSRDEQF
TRBJ2-5,TRBV19,few,-,ASSPPTEKKTQY
TRBJ2-7,TRBV5-1,once,TRBD2,ASSPGGGISYEQY
TRBJ1-2,TRBV19,-,-,ASSIGVGYGYT
TRBJ2-5,TRBV29-1,-,-,SAKESQETQY
TRBJ1-2,TRBV2,-,-,ASIYSSVDYGYT
TRBJ1-1,TRBV5-1,once,-,ASSLAAEAMNTEAF
TRBJ2-7,TRBV13,-,-,ASSTWSWGRGSEQY
TRBJ1-2,TRBV21-1,few,-,ASSKTVVNYGYT
TRBJ2-7,TRBV13,-,TRBD2,ASSLDGTSGAYEQY
TRBJ1-3,TRBV25-1,-,-,ASSGDTGNTIY
TRBJ1-4,TRBV14,few,-,ASSSRGEKLF
TRBJ1-5,TRBV20-1,-,-,SAGGIQPQH
TRBJ2-2,TRBV19,-,-,ASQRRNTGELF
TRBJ2-7,TRBV5-4,-,-,ASSSTASYEQY
TRBJ2-3,TRBV5-6,-,-,ASSLFFVSVAEETQY
TRBJ1-2,TRBV19,-,TRBD1,ASSQTGPNYGYT
TRBJ2-2,TRBV7-8,-,-,ASSLGRVSGELF
TRBJ1-1,TRBV27,-,-,ASSKTGWDTEAF
TRBJ1-1,TRBV6-5,-,-,ASSYPGVGAF
TRBJ1-4,TRBV19,-,-,ASSRLESRNEKLF
TRBJ2-4,TRBV28,-,-,ASRPNLLLAKNIQY
TRBJ1-1,TRBV9,-,-,ASSYRVNTEAF
TRBJ2-1,TRBV5-1,-,TRBD2,ASSLGLAGGPPYNEQF